Listed below are T cell receptor beta chains from one sample, sequenced in a study of blood T cells in healthy people across ages. TCRdb reprocessed the 5' RACE reads with MiXCR, giving one entry per CDR3 protein. The data hold around 1,000,000 distinct CDR3 sequences, with 25% observed a single time. The data were also submitted as part of a second study, on T cells of mothers and their children.

Sequenced: blood. The receptors derive from a girl aged 2 to 10 in good health. Both conserved end residues are part of each CDR3. The D gene is left open where the match is weak. The listing skips clone size in some rows; elsewhere it reads once, few, many or a size class.

v_call	cdr3_length	d_call	j_call	clone_size	cdr3_nt	cdr3_aa
TRBV27	14	NA	TRBJ1-5	NA	TGTGCCAGCAGTTTATCCCGGACCAATCAGCCCCAGCATTTT	CASSLSRTNQPQHF
TRBV3-1	13	NA	TRBJ2-2	NA	TGTGCCAGCAGCCACGTCCGAACCGGGGAGCTGTTTTTT	CASSHVRTGELFF
TRBV29-1	13	NA	TRBJ1-1	few	NA	CSVGPGRGTEAFF
TRBV7-2	15	TRBD1	TRBJ2-3	NA	TGTGCCAGCAGCCAGACGGGACAGGGACCAGATACGCAGTATTTT	CASSQTGQGPDTQYF
TRBV6-6	16	NA	TRBJ1-6	NA	TGTGCCAGCAGTACTCGACAGGAAGTGCATAATTCACCCCTCCACTTT	CASSTRQEVHNSPLHF
TRBV7-6	17	NA	TRBJ2-5	NA	TGTGCCAGCAGCTCGACCGATTCGACCAAGCGGAGAGAGACCCAGTACTTC	CASSSTDSTKRRETQYF
TRBV2	13	TRBD1	TRBJ2-4	NA	TGTGCCAGCTACGACAGGGAATCAAACACTCAGTACTTC	CASYDRESNTQYF
TRBV29-1	12	NA	TRBJ2-1	few	TGCAGCGTGAGAGACAGCTACAATGAGCAGTTCTTC	CSVRDSYNEQFF
TRBV4-1	15	NA	TRBJ2-5	many	TGCGCCAGCAGCCAAGGCGGAGGGTCACAAGAGACCCAGTACTTC	CASSQGGGSQETQYF
TRBV20-1	13	TRBD2	TRBJ2-5	few	TGCAGTGCTAGAGATCGCGGGGGAGAGACCCAGTACTTC	CSARDRGGETQYF
TRBV27	14	NA	TRBJ1-2	NA	TGTGCCAGCAGTTTATCGGGTACCCCGGGGGGCTACACCTTC	CASSLSGTPGGYTF
TRBV4-1	15	NA	TRBJ2-6	many	TGCGCCAGCAGCCAAGTGTGGTCTGGGGCCAACGTCCTGACTTTC	CASSQVWSGANVLTF
TRBV7-6	14	NA	TRBJ2-2	few	TGTGCCTGCAGCTTGAGTGGTGGAACCGGGGAGCTGTTTTTT	CACSLSGGTGELFF
TRBV20-1	13	TRBD1	TRBJ1-2	NA	TGCAGTGCTAGTCGCGGGACAGGGCATGGCTACACCTTC	CSASRGTGHGYTF
TRBV9	9	NA	TRBJ1-1	NA	TGTGCCAGCAGCGTTCCGGGGGAATTT	CASSVPGEF
TRBV10-3	14	TRBD1	TRBJ2-3	NA	TGTGCCATCAGTGGACAGGGGTGGACAGATACGCAGTATTTT	CAISGQGWTDTQYF
TRBV12-3/TRBV12-4	14	TRBD1	TRBJ2-5	NA	TGTGCCAGCAGTCCCCCGGACAGGGAAGAGACCCAGTACTTC	CASSPPDREETQYF
TRBV4-1	12	NA	TRBJ2-1	NA	TGCGCCAGCAGCCAACCCTTGCTCGAGCAGTTCTTC	CASSQPLLEQFF
TRBV7-2	15	TRBD2	TRBJ2-5	NA	TGTGCCAGCAGCTTTTACTCGGGGGGCCAAGAGACCCAGTACTTC	CASSFYSGGQETQYF
TRBV5-1	15	TRBD2	TRBJ2-1	NA	TGCGCCAGCTCGGGTGGTGGGACTACCTACAATGAGCAGTTCTTC	CASSGGGTTYNEQFF
TRBV7-3	15	TRBD2	TRBJ2-1	few	TGTGCCAGCAGCACCCTAGCGGTCTCCTACAATGAGCAGTTCTTC	CASSTLAVSYNEQFF
TRBV7-9	14	NA	TRBJ2-5	few	TGTGCCAGCAGCCTAGCGAGCCCCCAAGAGACCCAGTACTTC	CASSLASPQETQYF
TRBV29-1	10	NA	TRBJ2-5	many	TGCAGCGTTGTGGCGGAGACCCAGTACTTC	CSVVAETQYF
TRBV20-1	11	NA	TRBJ2-3	few	TGCAGTGGCGGGATCAAGGATACGCAGTATTTT	CSGGIKDTQYF
TRBV20-1	15	NA	TRBJ1-1	NA	TGCAGTGCACCCAAGGCGGAATCCAGGTTCAGTGAAGCTTTCTTT	CSAPKAESRFSEAFF
TRBV12-3/TRBV12-4	14	NA	TRBJ2-7	few	TGTGCCAGCAGTTCCTCAGGGTCCCCCTACGAGCAGTACTTC	CASSSSGSPYEQYF
TRBV20-1	13	NA	TRBJ2-7	NA	TGCAGTGCTAGAGACCCCGGACTGATCGAGCAGTACTTC	CSARDPGLIEQYF
TRBV9	13	NA	TRBJ2-5	NA	TGTGCCAGCAGCGTCCACCCCGGAGAGACCCAGTACTTC	CASSVHPGETQYF
TRBV28	15	NA	TRBJ2-4	NA	TGTGCCAGCAGTTTGGTTGGGGCCGGGGCGGCCATTCAGTACTTC	CASSLVGAGAAIQYF
TRBV7-9	14	TRBD1	TRBJ2-1	few	TGTGCCAGCAGCCCGGACAGGGGGCATGATGAGCAGTTCTTC	CASSPDRGHDEQFF
TRBV27	13	TRBD1	TRBJ1-5	few	TGTGCCAGCAGCGACCAGGGGGGTCAGCCCCAGCATTTT	CASSDQGGQPQHF
TRBV20-1	13	NA	TRBJ1-4	NA	TGCAGTGCTAGTAGAGGGGGAAGCGAAAAACTGTTTTTT	CSASRGGSEKLFF
TRBV4-1	14	NA	TRBJ2-5	NA	TGCGCCAGCAGCCAAAGCGCATTCGGAGAGACCCAGTACTTC	CASSQSAFGETQYF
TRBV4-2	13	NA	TRBJ2-5	NA	TGTGCCAGCAGCCTACAAGCCTGGTCGCCCCAGTACTTC	CASSLQAWSPQYF
TRBV12-3/TRBV12-4	13	NA	TRBJ1-5	few	TGTGCCAGCAGCCTAGGGAACGGTCAGCCCCAGCATTTT	CASSLGNGQPQHF
TRBV4-3	15	NA	TRBJ2-1	NA	TGCGCCAGCAGCCCGGGGGCGGGGGATTACAATGAGCAGTTCTTC	CASSPGAGDYNEQFF
TRBV7-2	13	NA	TRBJ2-7	few	TGTGCCACCATGACTGGACTCTCCTACGAGCAGTACTTC	CATMTGLSYEQYF
TRBV28	15	NA	TRBJ1-4	few	TGTGCCAGCAGTCCGAGAGAGGGCTCCAATGAAAAACTGTTTTTT	CASSPREGSNEKLFF
TRBV4-2	14	TRBD2	TRBJ2-5	NA	TGTGCCAGCAGCCGACGACTAGCGGAAGAGACCCAGTACTTC	CASSRRLAEETQYF
TRBV6-2/TRBV6-3	15	NA	TRBJ2-7	few	TGTGCCAGCAGTAGCCCGCGGGACCCTACCTACGAGCAGTACTTC	CASSSPRDPTYEQYF
TRBV27	13	NA	TRBJ2-7	NA	TGTGCCAGCAGCCACCGGGGGACCTACGAGCAGTACTTC	CASSHRGTYEQYF
TRBV20-1	16	NA	TRBJ2-5	NA	TGCAGTGCTAGAGGCTATCCCGGGACGACAACTGGGACCCAGTACTTC	CSARGYPGTTTGTQYF
TRBV20-1	13	TRBD2	TRBJ2-3	few	TGCAGTGCTAGTACCGGGGGGTATGGTACGCAGTATTTT	CSASTGGYGTQYF
TRBV4-1	15	NA	TRBJ1-2	few	TGCGCCAGCAGCCAAGATTCCGACAAGGGCTATGGCTACACCTTC	CASSQDSDKGYGYTF
TRBV29-1	13	NA	TRBJ2-4	NA	TGCAGCGTGGTGGACAGAGACAAAAACATTCAGTACTTC	CSVVDRDKNIQYF
TRBV4-3	18	NA	TRBJ1-2	NA	TGCGCCAGCAGCCAAGTTTGGGGCCCAAGAATGGGGGGAGATGGCTACACCTTC	CASSQVWGPRMGGDGYTF